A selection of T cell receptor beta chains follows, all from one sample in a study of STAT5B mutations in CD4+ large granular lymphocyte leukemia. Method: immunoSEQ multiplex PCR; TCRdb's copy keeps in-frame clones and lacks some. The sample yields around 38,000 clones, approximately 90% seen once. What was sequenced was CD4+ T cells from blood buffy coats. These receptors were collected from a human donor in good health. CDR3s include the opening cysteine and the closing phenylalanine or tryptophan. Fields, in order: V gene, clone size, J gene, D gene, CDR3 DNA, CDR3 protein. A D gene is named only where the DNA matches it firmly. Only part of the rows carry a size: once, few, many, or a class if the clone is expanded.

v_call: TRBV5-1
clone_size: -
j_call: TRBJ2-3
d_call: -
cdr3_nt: TGCGCCAGCAGCTGGCAGCAGGATCCAGATACGCAGTATTTT
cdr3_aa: CASSWQQDPDTQYF

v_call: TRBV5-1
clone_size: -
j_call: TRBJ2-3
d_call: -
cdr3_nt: TGCGCCAGCAGCCCCGGGGCGGGAATGGGAGATACGCAGTATTTT
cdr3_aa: CASSPGAGMGDTQYF

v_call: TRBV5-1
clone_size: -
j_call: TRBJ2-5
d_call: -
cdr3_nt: TGCGCCAGCAGCTCGGTGGGGGCGCAGGAGACCCAGTACTTC
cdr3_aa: CASSSVGAQETQYF

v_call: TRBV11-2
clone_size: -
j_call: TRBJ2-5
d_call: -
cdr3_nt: TGTGCCAGCAGCACTAGGGTAGGGAGAGAGACCCAGTACTTC
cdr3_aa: CASSTRVGRETQYF

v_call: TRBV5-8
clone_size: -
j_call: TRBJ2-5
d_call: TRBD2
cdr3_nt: TGTGCCAGCAGCAGCGGGGTTGGGCTAGCGGAAGAGACCCAGTACTTC
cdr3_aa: CASSSGVGLAEETQYF

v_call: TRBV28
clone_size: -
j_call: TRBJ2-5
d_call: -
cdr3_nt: TGTGCCAGCAGTTCTGCCCGGGACTCGGTCCGAGAGACCCAGTACTTC
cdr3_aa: CASSSARDSVRETQYF

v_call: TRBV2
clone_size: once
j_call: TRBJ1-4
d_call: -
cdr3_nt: TGTGCCAGCAGTGGCAGGGCTAATGAAAAACTGTTTTTT
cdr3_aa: CASSGRANEKLFF

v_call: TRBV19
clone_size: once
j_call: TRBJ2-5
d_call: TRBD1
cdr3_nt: TGTGCCAGTAGTGTGGGACAGCATATGCAAGAGACCCAGTACTTC
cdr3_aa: CASSVGQHMQETQYF

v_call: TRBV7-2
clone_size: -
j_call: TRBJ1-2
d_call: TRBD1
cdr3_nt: TGTGCCAGCAGCTCCCCGACAGGGTACTATGGCTACACCTTC
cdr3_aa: CASSSPTGYYGYTF

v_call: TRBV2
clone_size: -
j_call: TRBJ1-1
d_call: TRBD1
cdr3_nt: TGTGCCAGCAGGGAGACAGGGCCCCACACTGAAGCTTTCTTT
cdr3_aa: CASRETGPHTEAFF

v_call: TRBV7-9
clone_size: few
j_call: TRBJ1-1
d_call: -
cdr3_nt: TGTGCCAGCAGCAAAGGGGGACCGACTGAAGCTTTCTTT
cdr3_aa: CASSKGGPTEAFF

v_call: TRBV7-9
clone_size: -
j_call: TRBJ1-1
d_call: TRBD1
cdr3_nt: TGTGCCAGCAGCTTAGAGACAGGGGATTCAGCTTTCTTT
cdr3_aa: CASSLETGDSAFF

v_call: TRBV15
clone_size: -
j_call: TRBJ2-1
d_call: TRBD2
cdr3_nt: TGTGCCACCAGCAGAAGTCCGACTAGCGGGAGCAACAATGAGCAGTTCTTC
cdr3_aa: CATSRSPTSGSNNEQFF

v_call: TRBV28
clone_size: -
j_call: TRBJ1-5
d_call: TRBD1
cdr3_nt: TGTGCCAGCAGTCCAGGGACAGGGGGGCACAATCAGCCCCAGCATTTT
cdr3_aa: CASSPGTGGHNQPQHF

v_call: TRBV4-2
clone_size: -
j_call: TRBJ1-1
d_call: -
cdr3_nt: TGTGCCAGCAGCCAAGGAGGCCAAGAAAACACTGAAGCTTTCTTT
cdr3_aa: CASSQGGQENTEAFF

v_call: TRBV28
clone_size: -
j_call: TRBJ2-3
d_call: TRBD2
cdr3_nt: TGTGCCAGCAGCGGTGGGGGGGATAACACAGATACGCAGTATTTT
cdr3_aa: CASSGGGDNTDTQYF

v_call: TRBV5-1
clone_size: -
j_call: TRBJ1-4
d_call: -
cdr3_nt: TGCGCCAGCAGCGGGGCTCCAGGGGAAAAACTGTTTTTT
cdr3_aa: CASSGAPGEKLFF

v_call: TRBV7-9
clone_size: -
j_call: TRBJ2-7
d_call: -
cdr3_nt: TGTGCCAGCAGCTTGTCCGGGAGCAGCTCCTACGAGCAGTACTTC
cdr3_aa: CASSLSGSSSYEQYF

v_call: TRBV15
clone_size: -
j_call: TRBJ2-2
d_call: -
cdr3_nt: TGTGCCACCAGCCCTCGTGGACTATTGAACACCGGGGAGCTGTTTTTT
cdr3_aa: CATSPRGLLNTGELFF

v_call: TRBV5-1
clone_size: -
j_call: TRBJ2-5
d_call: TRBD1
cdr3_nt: TGCGCCAGCAGCTTGATGACAGGGAAGGATGAGACCCAGTACTTC
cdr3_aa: CASSLMTGKDETQYF

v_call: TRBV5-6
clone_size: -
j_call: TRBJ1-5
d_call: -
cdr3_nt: TGTGCCAGCAGCTTGGGAGGGTTTGGCAATCAGCCCCAGCATTTT
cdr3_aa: CASSLGGFGNQPQHF

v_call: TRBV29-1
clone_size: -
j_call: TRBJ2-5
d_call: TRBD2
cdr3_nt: TGCAGCGTTGAAGTGGGACTAGAAGAGACCCAGTACTTC
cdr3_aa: CSVEVGLEETQYF

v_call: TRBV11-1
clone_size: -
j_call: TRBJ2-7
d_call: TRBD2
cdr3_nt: TGTGCCAGCAGCTTAGGCTCCGGGAGGGCCTCGGGCGAGCAGTACTTC
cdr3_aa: CASSLGSGRASGEQYF

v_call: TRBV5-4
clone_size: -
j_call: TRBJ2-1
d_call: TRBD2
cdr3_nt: TGTGCCAGCAGCTCGGGACTAGCGGGAGTGAATGAGCAGTTCTTC
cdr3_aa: CASSSGLAGVNEQFF

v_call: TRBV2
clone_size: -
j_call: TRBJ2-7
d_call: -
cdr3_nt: TGTGCCAGCAGTGCCAGCGTGGGATTTTCCTACGAGCAGTACTTC
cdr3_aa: CASSASVGFSYEQYF

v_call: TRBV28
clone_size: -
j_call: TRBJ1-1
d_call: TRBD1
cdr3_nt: TGTGCCAGCAGTTTATGGAGACAGGGAACCACTGAAGCTTTCTTT
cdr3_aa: CASSLWRQGTTEAFF

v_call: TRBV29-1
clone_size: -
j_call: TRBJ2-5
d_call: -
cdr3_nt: TGCAGCGTTACGGGCGAAATTACCCGGGAGACCCAGTACTTC
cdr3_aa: CSVTGEITRETQYF

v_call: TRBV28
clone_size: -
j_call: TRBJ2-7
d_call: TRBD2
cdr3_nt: TGTGCCAGCACACCGACTAGCCGCTACTACGAGCAGTACTTC
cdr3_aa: CASTPTSRYYEQYF

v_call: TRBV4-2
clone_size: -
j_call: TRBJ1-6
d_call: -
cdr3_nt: TGTGCCAGCAGCCAAGGGGGGTACGATAATTCACCCCTCCACTTT
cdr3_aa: CASSQGGYDNSPLHF

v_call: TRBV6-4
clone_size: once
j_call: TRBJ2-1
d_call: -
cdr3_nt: TGTGCCAGCAGTGACTCACCTGGAGGCAACAATGAGCAGTTCTTC
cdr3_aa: CASSDSPGGNNEQFF

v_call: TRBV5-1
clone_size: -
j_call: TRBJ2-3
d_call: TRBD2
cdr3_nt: TGCGCCAGCGTAGGTGGGACTAGCGGGAAGACAGATACGCAGTATTTT
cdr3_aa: CASVGGTSGKTDTQYF

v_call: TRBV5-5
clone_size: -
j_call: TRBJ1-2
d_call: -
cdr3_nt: TGTGCCAGCAGCTTAGAGTCGGACTATGGCTACACCTTC
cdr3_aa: CASSLESDYGYTF